Detailed here is one T cell receptor beta chain. The sample is drawn from a study of T cells in Graves' hyperthyroidism and ophthalmopathy. Trimming took off 5 bases at V and 4 bases at J, with 18 bases between the two ends. In germline, CDR1 is MNHEY, CDR2 SVGAGI. This CDR3 contains 16 residues. Amplification yielded TCR beta CDR3 regions, with RNA transcripts as the source. HTBI primers drove first-round RT-PCR of the TCR CDR3. MiXCR, applied by TCRdb to the multiplex PCR reads, yields one record per CDR3 protein. The data show 600,000 to 800,000 distinct CDR3 sequences, with around 40% seen just once and around 30% held by the top ten.

The receptor's source is a middle-aged woman with Graves' hyperthyroidism. The chain links TRBV6-5 to TRBJ1-5; D unresolved. The specimen was blood. In DNA form, the CDR3 reads TGTGCCAGCAGTGGCCAGTTCCACACATTAAATCAGCCCCAGCATTTT. Translating it yields CASSGQFHTLNQPQHF.